These 8 T cell receptor beta chains were all obtained from the same sample, sequenced in a study of cytomegalovirus exposure and HLA in healthy donors. PCR was performed using 60 Vbeta and 13 Jbeta primers. TCRdb's table, derived via immunoSEQ multiplex PCR, lists solely in-frame clones and lacks some. The sample lists under 200,000 clones, 79% seen once, with under 4.5% in the top ten. Sequenced input: PBMCs. Receptors were obtained from a woman aged 25 to 39 in good health and CMV-seropositive.

The chain couples TRBV6-1 to TRBJ1-1; a weak D match, TRBD1 (5 bases). Trimming took 4 bases from V and 2 from J, leaving 14 bases between them. Germline CDR1 is MNHNS and CDR2 is SASEGT. This CDR3 comprises 15 residues. The CDR3 nucleotides read TGTGCCAGCAGTGGGCCTGGGGGGGGAAACACTGAAGCTTTCTTT. Its protein product is CASSGPGGGNTEAFF.

V gene TRBV7-9 combines with J gene TRBJ1-2, with 8 positions matching TRBD1. The CDR3 totals 17 residues. Germline V gene lookup returns CDR1 SEHNR and CDR2 FQNEAQ (reference sequence). V lost 5 bases, J lost 4 bases, and 15 bases stayed unmatched. CDR3 in DNA: TGTGCCAGCAGCCTACCCCGGGGGACAGGCACCACCTATGGCTACACCTTC. The encoded protein is CASSLPRGTGTTYGYTF.

CDR3 bases: TGTGCCAGCAGGGGGGGGATGTCGGCCGACGAGCAGTACTTC. Translated, it gives CASRGGMSADEQYF. The chain couples TRBV27 to TRBJ2-7, with 7 bases aligning to TRBD2. Germline CDR1 MNHEY, CDR2 SMNVEV (reference sequence). The CDR3 spans 14 residues. Unmatched junction bases numbered 10, after V lost 6 bases and J lost 5 bases.

In DNA, the CDR3 is TGTGCCAGCAGCTTGGCGGGGAATCAGCCCCAGCATTTT. Its protein product is CASSLAGNQPQHF. The rearrangement joins TRBV5-6 to TRBJ1-5; no clear D. This CDR3 is built from 13 residues. The V end was cut by 0 bases, the J end by 4 bases, with 5 bases between. Germline CDR1 and CDR2: SGHDT and YYEEEE.

The chain links TRBV29-1 to TRBJ1-1; D uncertain. CDR3 length: 12 residues. CDR1 is SQVTM and CDR2 is ANQGSEA in the germline V gene. Trimming cost V 4 bases and J 3 bases, with 9 bases left between them. Here the CDR3 reads CSVGGQDTEAFF. The CDR3 DNA is TGCAGCGTTGGCGGCCAAGACACTGAAGCTTTCTTT.

This chain links TRBV10-3 with TRBJ2-5; maybe TRBD1 (5 bases). The CDR3 consists of 13 residues. V lost 8 bases to trimming and J lost 3 bases, with 13 bases between them. CDR1 is ENHRY, CDR2 SYGVKD, per germline. This CDR3 is CAIAMGPEETQYF. The CDR3 DNA sequence: TGTGCCATCGCGATGGGGCCCGAAGAGACCCAGTACTTC.

The rearrangement joins TRBV18 to TRBJ1-5; tentative D call: TRBD1 (6 bases). The CDR3 has 16 amino acids. Germline-derived CDR1 and CDR2 are KGHSH and LQKENI. Trimming pared 4 bases from V and 11 bases from J, leaving 24 bases between. In DNA form, the CDR3 reads TGTGCCAGCTCACGTGGGATCAGGGGAGGGATGGAGACCCAGCATTTT. This sequence encodes CASSRGIRGGMETQHF.

This clone was observed a single time. J is TRBJ2-7 and V is TRBV6-1; maybe TRBD2 (6 bases). CDR1 and CDR2 (germline): MNHNS, SASEGT. The CDR3 contains 14 residues. V was trimmed by 6 bases and J by 1 base, leaving 13 bases between them. The CDR3 is CASRNVLASYEQYF. CDR3 bases: TGTGCCAGCAGGAATGTACTAGCTTCCTACGAGCAGTACTTC.